This T cell receptor beta chain was found in a study of T cells in Graves' hyperthyroidism and ophthalmopathy. This clonotype was counted ten times or more. Its antigen is still unknown. Notes on the study in general: Most thyroid clonotypes expanded above 0.001 were also detected in blood. A model of 13 V-J pairs discriminated ophthalmopathy from stable hyperthyroidism.

Amplification of TCR beta CDR3 regions used RNA as the template. TCR CDR3 regions were first amplified by RT-PCR with HTBI primers. TCRdb itself ran the multiplex PCR reads through MiXCR, one entry per CDR3 protein. The data contain almost 500,000 distinct CDR3 sequences, approximately 22% of them singletons. Germline assignment: CDR1 MNHNS and CDR2 SASEGT. Trimming took off 7 bases at V and 5 bases at J, with 8 bases between the two ends. The CDR3 length is 11 residues. This receptor was identified in a woman in her seventies with Graves' ophthalmopathy. The chain combines TRBV6-1 with TRBJ1-1; D is unresolved. The sample was blood. The CDR3 nucleotides read TGTGCCAGCAAAAAAGGGACTGAAGCTTTCTTT. As protein: CASKKGTEAFF.